The entry below describes one T cell receptor (beta chain). The antigen remains undetermined. Employing constant-segment primers, 5'RACE generated TCR alpha and TCR beta cDNA libraries bearing sample barcodes and UMIs. From the 5' RACE reads, TCRdb called clonotypes with MiXCR, one entry per CDR3 protein. This table holds about 180,000 distinct CDR3 sequences, around 18% found once. The CDR3 length is 15 residues. Trimming cost V 3 bases and J 7 bases, with 19 bases left between them. This entry comes from a study of T-cell memory formation after mild COVID-19. Study information: In these data, TCR clusters were largely donor specific. Study outcomes and limitations: Clones shrinking from day 15 to 85 showed even CD4/CD8 mixes; later expanders tilted CD4+. Mainly in CM and EM were contracting CD4+ clones; CD8+ were in EMRA.

The sequenced sample consisted of PBMCs or a T cell subset sorted from them (not recorded which). The rearrangement uses TRBV12-3 or TRBV12-4 and TRBJ2-7; weak D call: TRBD2 (7 bases). The source is a man between 18 and 29 years old who had mild COVID-19 (a few samples of this study predate the infection). Cell type and time point are not known. Here the CDR3 DNA reads TGTGCCAGCAGTTTGGGGGGGGGCCCCGTTACGGAGCAGTACTTC. Residues: CASSLGGGPVTEQYF.